This entry lists 14 T cell receptor beta chains sequenced from one sample in a study of blood T cell repertoires in COVID-19. Clones were read by immunoSEQ multiplex PCR, and TCRdb kept only the in-frame ones, dropping some. The repertoire holds around 430,000 clones, approximately 88% seen once, with roughly 13% in the top ten. The sequenced material came from peripheral blood. The receptors originated from a woman between 50 and 59 years old with COVID-19, enrolled during active disease.

The chain couples TRBV11-2 to TRBJ2-3, with 11 bases identical to TRBD1. V was pared by 4 bases and J by 4 bases, with 7 bases of the junction left unmatched. This CDR3 is built from 16 residues. Per the germline V gene, CDR1 is SGHAT and CDR2 is FQNNGV. In DNA, the CDR3 is TGTGCCAGCAGCTCTCCAGGGACAGGGGGAGCAGATACGCAGTATTTT. Residues: CASSSPGTGGADTQYF.

This clone was detected once. V is TRBV7-9 and J is TRBJ2-2; the D gene is possibly TRBD1 (5 bases). CDR3 length: 15 residues. Trimming took off 0 bases at V and 4 bases at J, with 9 bases between the two ends. Germline-derived CDR1 and CDR2 are SEHNR and FQNEAQ (reference sequence). The CDR3 loop is CASSLASGLTGELFF. CDR3 nucleotide sequence: TGTGCCAGCAGCTTAGCCTCAGGGCTCACCGGGGAGCTGTTTTTT.

The gene calls are TRBV9 and TRBJ2-5; D is undetermined. Germline CDR1 is SGDLS and CDR2 is YYNGEE. Trimming left V 0 bases short and J 0 bases short, with 3 bases between. CDR3 length: 13 amino acids. The CDR3 DNA reads as TGTGCCAGCAGCGTAGGTAACCAAGAGACCCAGTACTTC. It specifies CASSVGNQETQYF.

The chain uses TRBV7-6 and TRBJ1-1; 10 positions agree with TRBD1. Looked up from germline, CDR1 is SGHVS and CDR2 is FNYEAQ. With 4 bases clipped from V and 6 bases from J, the junction kept 5 bases outside the gene matches. The CDR3 contains 14 residues. The CDR3 DNA follows: TGTGCCAGCAGCTCAGGGACAGGGGTCCCTGAAGCTTTCTTT. Protein product: CASSSGTGVPEAFF.

The chain recombines TRBV6-1 with TRBJ1-3; D is possibly TRBD1 (6 bases). The germline V and J ends were trimmed by 3 bases and 4 bases, with 13 bases remaining between them. Germline CDR1 is MNHNS and CDR2 is SASEGT. The CDR3 has 15 amino acids. The DNA for the CDR3 is TGTGCCAGCAGTGACCCTCAGGGGTCCGGAAACACCATATATTTT. Its translation: CASSDPQGSGNTIYF.

The V gene is TRBV5-1, the J gene TRBJ2-4; 7 bases map to TRBD1. Germline V gene sequence: CDR1 SGHRS, CDR2 YFSETQ. J lost 6 bases, V lost 4 bases, and 7 bases had no gene match. The CDR3 loop spans 14 amino acids. CDR3 region: CASSPGQAGNIQYF. The CDR3 DNA sequence: TGCGCCAGCAGCCCAGGACAGGCCGGAAACATTCAGTACTTC.

The chain joins TRBV10-3 to TRBJ1-5; perhaps TRBD1 as D (5 bases). CDR1 and CDR2 (germline): ENHRY, SYGVKD. The CDR3 has 15 residues. Deletions cut 11 bases from V and 7 bases from J, with 24 bases between. The CDR3 is CAAGAGDVRRQPQHF. CDR3 DNA: TGTGCCGCTGGGGCGGGGGACGTCAGGAGGCAGCCCCAGCATTTT.

The chain uses TRBV27 and TRBJ2-1; TRBD1 matches at 7 bases. The germline V gene encodes CDR1 MNHEY and CDR2 SMNVEV (reference sequence). The CDR3 is 13 residues long. V trimming: 8 bases; J trimming: 8 bases; junction bases outside the gene matches: 9. The CDR3 bases are TGTGCCAGCGGGTTAGACAGGGTGGATGAGCAGTTCTTC. Encoded protein: CASGLDRVDEQFF.

V and J are TRBV3-1 (or the pseudogene TRBV3-2) and TRBJ2-3; D not certain. The CDR3 length is 15 residues. Trimming pared 4 bases from V and 2 bases from J, leaving 13 bases between. Germline V CDR1 and CDR2: LGHDT, YNNKEL (reference sequence). Here the CDR3 reads CASSLTGPDTDTQYF. CDR3 nucleotides: TGTGCCAGCAGCCTTACTGGGCCAGACACAGATACGCAGTATTTT.

This clone was found once. The V and J genes are TRBV6-6 and TRBJ2-3, with 9 bases that match TRBD2. Germline assignment: CDR1 MNHNY and CDR2 SVGAGI (reference sequence). With 0 bases clipped from V and 4 bases from J, the junction kept 5 bases outside the gene matches. This CDR3 spans 16 amino acids. CDR3 protein: CASSYSGGGGSDTQYF. CDR3 in DNA: TGTGCCAGCAGTTACTCGGGCGGGGGGGGATCAGATACGCAGTATTTT.

This clone appeared a single time. The chain is built from TRBV28 and TRBJ2-7; 10 positions match TRBD1. Germline loops: CDR1 MDHEN, CDR2 SYDVKM. The CDR3 loop spans 15 amino acids. V gave up 3 bases and J gave up 7 bases; unmatched junction bases: 9. The CDR3 loop is CASSFFGQGGGEQYF. The CDR3 nucleotides are TGTGCCAGCAGTTTTTTTGGACAGGGGGGAGGAGAGCAGTACTTC.

This chain connects TRBV19 to TRBJ1-6; D uncertain. Germline V gene lookup returns CDR1 LNHDA and CDR2 SQIVND (reference sequence). The V end lost 5 bases, the J end lost 3 bases, and 11 bases lay between the germline ends. The CDR3 sequence is 15 residues long. The CDR3 DNA is TGTGCCAGTAGTGCGCGGGGTAACTATAATTCACCCCTCCACTTT. Residues: CASSARGNYNSPLHF.

V is TRBV6-5 and J is TRBJ2-7; 7 bases align to TRBD2. With 6 bases clipped from V and 3 bases from J, the junction kept 11 bases outside the gene matches. The CDR3 extends over 15 amino acids. Germline V gene data show CDR1 as MNHEY and CDR2 as SVGAGI. The CDR3 spells CASRSTSGENYEQYF. The CDR3 DNA reads TGTGCCAGCAGGTCCACCAGCGGGGAGAACTACGAGCAGTACTTC.

This chain links TRBV30 with TRBJ1-5; TRBD1 aligns across 7 bases. V lost 0 bases and J lost 8; bases outside the gene matches: 10. The CDR3 contains 15 residues. CDR1 GTSNPN and CDR2 SVGIG come from the germline V gene (reference sequence). The CDR3 bases are TGTGCCTGGAGTGTAGGGGGCAGCCACGGGGAGCCCCAGCATTTT. It codes for CAWSVGGSHGEPQHF.